These 6 T cell receptor beta chains came from one sample sequenced in a study of beta chain features in type 1 diabetes (dated by TCRdb to the late 2010s). The library came from the immunoSEQ multiplex PCR assay. The High Capacity cDNA Reverse Transcription Kit was used to reverse transcribe all of the isolated RNA, meaning that expressed TCRB transcripts were what got sequenced. TCRdb took this table from immuneACCESS and kept in-frame rearrangements with V and J called. Such tables lack part of the clones; where checked against another copy, unresolved V genes explain under half of the gap, and the rest is unexplained. The sample profile shows 350,000 to 400,000 clones; roughly 16% of them were found once. Under 0.02% of the sample is in the top ten clones. The sample taken for sequencing was naive CD4+ T cells from blood. The cell subset or site label of this sample denotes: true naive CD4+ T cells. The receptors shown here come from a woman aged 18-29 years in good health.

The chain couples TRBV28 to TRBJ2-5, with TRBD2 as a possible D gene (6 bases). Germline CDR1 MDHEN, CDR2 SYDVKM. V lost 5 bases to trimming and J lost 3 bases, with 16 bases between them. The length of the CDR3 is 15 residues. The CDR3 sequence: CASSPHGTLEETQYF. For the CDR3, the DNA is TGTGCCAGCAGTCCCCACGGGACTTTGGAAGAGACCCAGTACTTC.

This chain joins TRBV30 and TRBJ1-4; 7 bases are shared with TRBD1. The germline V gene encodes CDR1 GTSNPN and CDR2 SVGIG (reference sequence). The CDR3 consists of 11 residues. With V trimmed by 6 bases and J by 8 bases, 3 bases remained unmatched. CDR3 bases: TGTGCCTGCACAGGGGTAGAAAAACTGTTTTTT. It yields the protein CACTGVEKLFF. Full variable domain (outside the CDR3, taken from reference TRBV30 and TRBJ1-4): SQTIHQWPATLVQPVGSPLSLECTVEGTSNPNLYWYRQAAGRGLQLLFYSVGIGQISSEVPQNLSASRPQDRQFILSSKKLLLSDSGFYLCACTGVEKLFFGSGTQLSVL.

This clone occurred a few times. The J gene is TRBJ1-2, the V gene TRBV28, with TRBD1 matching over 7 bases. Germline CDR1 reads MDHEN; CDR2 reads SYDVKM. Trimming took 5 bases from V and 11 from J; bases not matched to a gene: 8. CDR3 length equals 12 residues. The CDR3 spells CASSLPGQTYTF. CDR3 nucleotide sequence: TGTGCCAGCAGTCTACCGGGACAGACGTACACCTTC.

The chain is built from TRBV30 and TRBJ1-2; D is undetermined. This CDR3 has 11 amino acids. V was trimmed by 6 bases and J by 6 bases, leaving 11 bases between them. Germline V gene data show CDR1 as GTSNPN and CDR2 as SVGIG (reference sequence). The CDR3 DNA reads TGTGCCTGCCACCGGGTCCATGGCTACACCTTC. Amino acid sequence: CACHRVHGYTF.

The chain joins TRBV29-1 to TRBJ2-5, with 8 positions matching TRBD1. The CDR3 extends over 13 amino acids. The V and J ends lost 5 bases and 3 bases, in that order; junction bases with no gene match: 5. Germline CDR1 reads SQVTM; CDR2 reads ANQGSEA. CDR3 region: CSVTRDRKETQYF. The CDR3 DNA reads TGCAGCGTTACCCGGGACAGGAAAGAGACCCAGTACTTC.

V gene TRBV14 combines with J gene TRBJ1-1; D is uncertain. This CDR3 is built from 11 residues. V was pared by 1 base and J by 9 bases, with 6 bases between. Germline V gives CDR1 SGHDN, CDR2 FVKESK. DNA of the CDR3: TGTGCCAGCAGCCAAGCCCTCCAAGCTTTCTTT. Its protein product is CASSQALQAFF.